This is a list of T cell receptor beta chains from one sample in a study of chemoradiotherapy in HPV16-positive cancers. The assay was immunoSEQ multiplex PCR, and TCRdb's table has in-frame clones only and misses some. The sample has around 300 clones, 85% to 90% seen once. The sequencing here drew on tumor tissue, taken from a patient who underwent chemoradiotherapy. These receptors all come from a human donor with HPV-associated anogenital cancer. Each CDR3 is given with its conserved first and last residue.

V gene,J gene,CDR3 protein
TRBV7-6,TRBJ2-3,CASSLGTGRGTDTQYF
TRBV7-9,TRBJ1-2,CASSLQGFAQHYGYTF
TRBV28,NA,CASSRPMTGSRSYEQYF
TRBV7-2,TRBJ1-4,CASSSGNGEKLFF
TRBV9,TRBJ1-2,CASSADRGLNYGYTF
TRBV29-1,TRBJ1-2,CSVERQGNYGYTF